Shown below are 14 T cell receptor beta chains from a single sample sequenced in a study of blood T cell repertoires in COVID-19 (dated by TCRdb to 2020 to 2021). The library was built by means of the immunoSEQ multiplex PCR assay. This immuneACCESS table, as held by TCRdb, lists in-frame sequences with V and J called but not all clones. Of the missing ones, under half trace to an unresolved V gene in checked studies; the others have no known cause. The sample table holds roughly 280,000 clones, of which around 84% were seen once. The ten largest clones capture 4% to 5% of the sample. Sequencing was done on a sample of peripheral blood. Source of these receptors: a man between 60 and 75 years old with acute or convalescent COVID-19.

This rearrangement joins TRBV10-3 to TRBJ1-3, with unresolved D. The length of the CDR3 is 14 residues. In germline, CDR1 is ENHRY, CDR2 SYGVKD. V shed 10 bases and J shed 0 bases, with 13 bases lying between them. The CDR3 DNA follows: TGTGCCACGGCGGGCCTGAGCTCTGGAAACACCATATATTTT. Amino acids: CATAGLSSGNTIYF.

This chain connects TRBV16 to TRBJ2-1, with 8 bases identical to TRBD2. This CDR3 region has 17 residues. Germline V gene sequence: CDR1 KGHSY, CDR2 FQNENV. Trimming took 3 bases from V and 7 from J; bases not matched to a gene: 14. DNA for the CDR3: TGTGCCAGCAGCCACACGCCTCGCGCGGGGGGTCAGAATGAGCAGTTCTTC. It yields the protein CASSHTPRAGGQNEQFF. Filled out from reference TRBV16 and TRBJ2-1, the complete variable domain reads GEEVAQTPKHLVRGEGQKAKLYCAPIKGHSYVFWYQQVLKNEFKFLISFQNENVFDETGMPKERFSAKCLPNSPCSLEIQATKLEDSAVYFCASSHTPRAGGQNEQFFGPGTRLTVL.

The V gene is TRBV3-1 (or the pseudogene TRBV3-2), the J gene TRBJ2-6; tentatively, D is TRBD1 (6 bases). The CDR3 runs to 16 residues. Germline V gene lookup returns CDR1 LGHDT and CDR2 YNNKEL (reference sequence). V was pared by 4 bases and J by 2 bases, with 12 bases between. CDR3 loop: CASSLDRLPGANVLTF. CDR3 bases: TGTGCCAGCAGCCTTGACAGGCTACCTGGGGCCAACGTCCTGACTTTC.

This chain joins TRBV18 and TRBJ2-5, with 7 nucleotides matching TRBD1. CDR1 KGHSH and CDR2 LQKENI come from the germline V gene. This CDR3 contains 15 residues. Germline trimming cut 6 bases from V and 2 bases from J; bases unmatched to any gene: 9. In nucleotides, the CDR3 is TGTGCCAGCTCTCCCGGGACAGACTTACAAGAGACCCAGTACTTC. It specifies CASSPGTDLQETQYF.

The chain has TRBV29-1 and TRBJ1-2; the match to TRBD1 covers 8 bases. The CDR3 is 13 amino acids. The V segment lost 6 bases and the J segment 6 bases; nucleotides outside the gene matches: 9. Germline CDR1 SQVTM, CDR2 ANQGSEA. CDR3 DNA sequence: TGCAGCGTACCAGGACAGGGAACGGATGGCTACACCTTC. It codes for CSVPGQGTDGYTF.

V and J are TRBV2 and TRBJ1-4; the D is unclear. CDR1 and CDR2 (germline): SNHLY, FYNNEI. The germline V and J ends were trimmed by 9 bases and 0 bases, with 29 bases remaining between them. The CDR3 length is 20 residues. CDR3 sequence (DNA): TGTGCCAGTATCCGGTCTTTTTCCCGCAGGAACCGAGCAACTAATGAAAAACTGTTTTTT. It is translated as CASIRSFSRRNRATNEKLFF.

This sequence joins TRBV11-2 and TRBJ2-1; D is undetermined. The CDR3 totals 12 residues. Per germline, CDR1 SGHAT and CDR2 FQNNGV. V was clipped by 5 bases and J by 7 bases, with 9 bases between them. The CDR3 DNA reads TGTGCCAGCAGCGCCTCCGGGAATGAGCAGTTCTTC. Amino acids: CASSASGNEQFF.

This clone was recorded a few times. The chain is built from TRBV28 and TRBJ2-1; 12 bases match TRBD2. Unmatched junction bases numbered 8, after V lost 3 bases and J lost 8 bases. CDR3 length: 16 residues. CDR1 is MDHEN and CDR2 is SYDVKM in the germline V gene. The CDR3 sequence: CASSLYRLAGADEQFF. In nucleotides, the CDR3 is TGTGCCAGCAGTTTGTATAGACTAGCGGGAGCGGATGAGCAGTTCTTC.

As DNA, the CDR3 is TGTGCCAGCAGGGGGGGAAGCTCTGGGGCCAACGTCCTGACTTTC. Amino acids: CASRGGSSGANVLTF. V usage is TRBV6-5 and J usage is TRBJ2-6; possibly TRBD2 for D (6 bases). V lost 6 bases, J lost 0 bases, and 9 bases lay in between. The CDR3 is 15 residues long. Germline-derived CDR1 and CDR2 are MNHEY and SVGAGI.

The rearrangement uses TRBV3-1 (or the pseudogene TRBV3-2) and TRBJ2-1; 7 bases fit TRBD2. Germline V gives CDR1 LGHDT, CDR2 YNNKEL (reference sequence). The CDR3 covers 16 residues. V dropped 4 bases and J dropped 5; count of bases not matched to a gene: 11. The CDR3 loop reads CASSLGTTLGHNEQFF. DNA of the CDR3: TGTGCCAGCAGCCTTGGGACTACCTTGGGGCACAATGAGCAGTTCTTC.

CDR3 in amino acids: CSVGVAGVIQETQYF. Written as DNA, the CDR3 is TGCAGCGTTGGGGTAGCGGGAGTGATCCAAGAGACCCAGTACTTC. This chain connects TRBV29-1 to TRBJ2-5; 9 nucleotides match TRBD2. Germline V gene lookup returns CDR1 SQVTM and CDR2 ANQGSEA. J lost 1 base, V lost 4 bases, and 7 bases had no gene match. CDR3 size: 15 residues.

The V gene is TRBV13, the J gene TRBJ2-3, with TRBD2 identical over 12 bases. V shed 4 bases and J 5 bases; nucleotides not matched to a gene: 7. The CDR3 runs 16 residues. Germline V CDR1 and CDR2: PRHDT, FYEKMQ (reference sequence). The CDR3 nucleotides are TGTGCCAGCAGCTATCGGACTAGCGGGGTTGGAGATACGCAGTATTTT. It translates to CASSYRTSGVGDTQYF.

The rearrangement uses TRBV9 and TRBJ1-2; possible D gene TRBD1, 6 bases. Trimming stripped 3 bases from V and 6 bases from J, with 18 bases between. Germline V gene data show CDR1 as SGDLS and CDR2 as YYNGEE. CDR3 length: 15 amino acids. The chain's CDR3 is CASSDRNRGQNGYTF. CDR3 sequence (DNA): TGTGCCAGCAGCGACCGAAACCGTGGACAGAATGGCTACACCTTC.

The chain links TRBV11-1 to TRBJ2-1; 10 bases are shared with TRBD1. Germline V gene lookup returns CDR1 SGHAT and CDR2 FQDESV (reference sequence). Trimming cost V 3 bases and J 7 bases; bases outside gene matches: 0. The CDR3 has 13 residues. The CDR3: CASSLDRGNEQFF. The CDR3 nucleotides are TGTGCCAGCAGCTTGGACAGGGGGAATGAGCAGTTCTTC.